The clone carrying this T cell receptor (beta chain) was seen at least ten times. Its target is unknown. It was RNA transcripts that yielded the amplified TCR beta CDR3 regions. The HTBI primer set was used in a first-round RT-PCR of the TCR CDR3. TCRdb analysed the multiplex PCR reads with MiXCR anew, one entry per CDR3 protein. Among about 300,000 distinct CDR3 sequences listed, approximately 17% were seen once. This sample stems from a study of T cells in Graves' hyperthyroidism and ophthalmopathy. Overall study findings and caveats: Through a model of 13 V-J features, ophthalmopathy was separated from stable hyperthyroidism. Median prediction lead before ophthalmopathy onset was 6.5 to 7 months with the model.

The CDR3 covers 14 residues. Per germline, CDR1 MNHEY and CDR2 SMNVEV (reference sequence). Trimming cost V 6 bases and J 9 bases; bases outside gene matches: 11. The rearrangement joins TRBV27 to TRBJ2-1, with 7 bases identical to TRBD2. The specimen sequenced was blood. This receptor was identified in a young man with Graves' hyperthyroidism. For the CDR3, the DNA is TGTGCCAGCAGCCTCGATCGGGGGGACGGTGAGCAGTTCTTC. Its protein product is CASSLDRGDGEQFF.